This passage covers 30 T cell receptor beta chains from one sample sequenced in a study of T cell changes during pregnancy in multiple sclerosis. Generated by immunoSEQ multiplex PCR, the TCRdb table keeps only in-frame clones and is missing some. This table holds roughly 110,000 clones, about 90% found once. The sequencing here drew on peripheral blood, taken before pregnancy. Receptor source: a female donor with multiple sclerosis, enrolled in a pregnancy study.

This clone was recorded at least ten times. The J gene is TRBJ1-5, the V gene TRBV12-5; D might be TRBD1 (5 bases). V lost 6 bases and J 5 bases, leaving 11 bases between the germline ends. CDR1 is LGHNT and CDR2 is FRNRAP in the germline V gene. The CDR3 totals 13 residues. The CDR3 here is CASGQDGYQPQHF. The CDR3 DNA reads as TGTGCTAGTGGACAGGACGGGTATCAGCCCCAGCATTTT.

V is TRBV7-2 and J is TRBJ1-6; 8 bases are a match to TRBD1. The CDR3 spans 15 residues. V shed 2 bases and J 7 bases; nucleotides not matched to a gene: 4. CDR1 is SGHTA, CDR2 FQGNSA, per germline. Written as DNA, the CDR3 is TGTGCCAGCAGCTTAACAGGGGGAGGGAATTCACCCCTCCACTTT. Translated: CASSLTGGGNSPLHF.

The chain uses TRBV5-6 and TRBJ2-6; TRBD2 aligns across 7 bases. V gave up 3 bases and J gave up 0 bases; unmatched junction bases: 3. The CDR3 contains 16 residues. Germline lookup yields CDR1 SGHDT and CDR2 YYEEEE. The CDR3: CASSWEGFSGANVLTF. The CDR3 nucleotides read TGTGCCAGCAGCTGGGAGGGATTCTCTGGGGCCAACGTCCTGACTTTC.

The sample holds a few counts of this clone. CDR3 protein: CASSLGGHYEQYF. In DNA form, the CDR3 reads TGTGCCAGCAGCTTAGGAGGGCACTACGAGCAGTACTTC. The chain carries TRBV11-3 and TRBJ2-7; D might be TRBD2 (5 bases). Germline V gene data show CDR1 as SGHNT and CDR2 as YENEEA. CDR3 length equals 13 residues. The V end was cut by 1 base, the J end by 3 bases, with 7 bases between. Complete variable domain (other parts from reference TRBV11-3 and TRBJ2-7): EAGVVQSPRYKIIEKKQPVAFWCNPISGHNTLYWYLQNLGQGPELLIRYENEEAVDDSQLPKDRFSAERLKGVDSTLKIQPAELGDSAVYLCASSLGGHYEQYFGPGTRLTVT.

The chain uses TRBV7-9 and TRBJ2-1; 9 positions match TRBD2. This CDR3 is 17 amino acids long. Germline values: CDR1 SEHNR, CDR2 FQNEAQ (reference sequence). V shed 1 base, J shed 2 bases, and the junction held 6 bases outside the gene matches. In nucleotides, the CDR3 is TGTGCCAGCAGCTTAGTTCTAGCGGGATTACCCTACAATGAGCAGTTCTTC. This codes for CASSLVLAGLPYNEQFF. The full variable domain, rest sourced from reference TRBV7-9 and TRBJ2-1, is DTGVSQNPRHKITKRGQNVTFRCDPISEHNRLYWYRQTLGQGPEFLTYFQNEAQLEKSRLLSDRFSAERPKGSFSTLEIQRTEQGDSAMYLCASSLVLAGLPYNEQFFGPGTRLTVL.

This chain connects TRBV28 to TRBJ2-7; TRBD2 matches at 9 bases. Germline CDR1 and CDR2: MDHEN and SYDVKM. The length of the CDR3 is 14 residues. V was clipped by 3 bases and J by 7 bases; unmatched bases: 7. The CDR3 is CASSFLREGGEQYF. The CDR3 coding sequence is TGTGCCAGCAGTTTTTTGCGGGAGGGTGGGGAGCAGTACTTC.

This clone was seen more than once but under ten times. V and J are TRBV5-1 and TRBJ1-6; 10 nucleotides agree with TRBD1. The CDR3 runs to 14 residues. V lost 4 bases and J lost 9; bases outside the gene matches: 4. Germline CDR1 and CDR2: SGHRS and YFSETQ. CDR3 nucleotide sequence: TGCGCCAGCAGCGGGGGACAGGGGTCTTCACCCCTCCACTTT. This codes for CASSGGQGSSPLHF.

This chain uses TRBV5-6 with TRBJ2-5; TRBD2 aligns across 15 bases. V lost 3 bases to trimming and J lost 4 bases; unmatched junction nucleotides: 10. The CDR3 totals 18 residues. The germline V gene has CDR1 SGHDT and CDR2 YYEEEE. The CDR3 reads CASSSGLAGGPVSETQYF. The CDR3 DNA is TGTGCCAGCAGCTCAGGACTAGCGGGAGGGCCTGTCTCAGAGACCCAGTACTTC.

The rearrangement links TRBV6-5 to TRBJ2-3, with a possible D match to TRBD1 (5 bases). Trimming took 6 bases from V and 5 from J, leaving 6 bases between them. The V gene's germline CDR1 is MNHEY and CDR2 SVGAGI. The CDR3 is made up of 11 amino acids. The CDR3 loop is CASSTGDTQYF. DNA of the CDR3: TGTGCCAGCAGCACAGGAGATACGCAGTATTTT.

The DNA for the CDR3 is TGTGCCAGCAGCAAGGCCGGGACAGGGGGCGAGCAGTACTTC. Amino acids: CASSKAGTGGEQYF. The chain combines TRBV7-9 with TRBJ2-7; TRBD1 aligns across 11 bases. From germline, CDR1 is SEHNR and CDR2 FQNEAQ (reference sequence). There are 14 residues in the CDR3. The ends lost 5 bases at V and 6 bases at J; junction bases unmatched: 6.

The rearrangement links TRBV28 to TRBJ2-1; 7 bases agree with TRBD2. V lost 5 bases, J lost 6 bases, and 10 bases stayed unmatched. CDR1 and CDR2 from the germline V gene are MDHEN and SYDVKM. This CDR3 has 15 residues. As DNA, the CDR3 is TGTGCCAGCAGTCTCGGCGGGGCGGGAGTCAATGAGCAGTTCTTC. This encodes CASSLGGAGVNEQFF.

The V and J genes are TRBV19 and TRBJ1-5; 7 bases map to TRBD1. The V segment lost 5 bases and the J segment 4 bases; nucleotides outside the gene matches: 8. Germline assignment: CDR1 LNHDA and CDR2 SQIVND (reference sequence). The CDR3 length is 15 residues. CDR3 DNA: TGTGCCAGTAGTGAGAGGACAGGAGGAAATCAGCCCCAGCATTTT. This encodes CASSERTGGNQPQHF.

This CDR3 reads CSAESSYEQYF. The CDR3, as DNA: TGTTCTGCGGAGAGCTCCTACGAGCAGTACTTC. This chain links TRBV6-6 with TRBJ2-7; no firm D call. Germline V lookup: CDR1 MNHNY, CDR2 SVGAGI (reference sequence). This CDR3 is built from 11 residues.

V and J are TRBV18 and TRBJ2-1; D remains unclear. This CDR3 is built from 14 residues. Trimming left V 1 base short and J 5 bases short, with 9 bases between. Germline CDR1 and CDR2: KGHSH and LQKENI. In nucleotides, the CDR3 is TGTGCCAGCTCACCACGTGAAGGAGACAATGAGCAGTTCTTC. Its protein is CASSPREGDNEQFF.

This chain links TRBV21-1 with TRBJ2-1; the table calls TRBD2, which could not be checked here. TRBV21-1 is termed a pseudogene. The CDR3 runs to 19 residues. For the CDR3, the DNA is TGTGCCAGCGAACCGTCCGGGACTAGCGGGAGCCTCTCCTACAATGAGCAGTTCTTC. It is translated as CASEPSGTSGSLSYNEQFF.

The chain has TRBV2 and TRBJ1-2; a possible D gene is TRBD1 (6 bases). Germline lookup yields CDR1 SNHLY and CDR2 FYNNEI. This CDR3 spans 17 amino acids. Trimming stripped 2 bases from V and 0 bases from J, with 16 bases between. The CDR3 loop is CASSELFGQRSNYGYTF. DNA for the CDR3: TGTGCCAGCAGTGAACTCTTTGGACAGCGATCTAACTATGGCTACACCTTC.

This chain uses TRBV28 with TRBJ2-1; D might be TRBD2 (6 bases). Germline lookup yields CDR1 MDHEN and CDR2 SYDVKM. The germline V and J ends were trimmed by 2 bases and 8 bases, with 16 bases remaining between them. The CDR3 loop spans 15 amino acids. The CDR3 region is CASSLGSFAGYEQFF. Written as DNA, the CDR3 is TGTGCCAGCAGTTTAGGAAGTTTCGCGGGATATGAGCAGTTCTTC.

V usage is TRBV28 and J usage is TRBJ1-1; TRBD1 might be the D (6 bases). This CDR3 has 16 residues. The germline V and J ends were trimmed by 4 bases and 6 bases, with 21 bases remaining between them. CDR1 MDHEN and CDR2 SYDVKM come from the germline V gene. Here the CDR3 reads CASSYPLQGLLSEAFF. Written as DNA, the CDR3 is TGTGCCAGCAGTTACCCTCTACAGGGCCTCTTATCTGAAGCTTTCTTT.

The rearrangement uses TRBV28 and TRBJ2-7; 7 nucleotides match TRBD2. J lost 8 bases, V lost 1 base, and 14 bases had no gene match. The CDR3 loop spans 16 amino acids. The V gene's germline CDR1 is MDHEN and CDR2 SYDVKM. The CDR3 loop is CASSLFRASGPIKQYF. CDR3 sequence (DNA): TGTGCCAGCAGTTTATTTCGGGCTAGCGGACCGATCAAGCAGTACTTC.

V is TRBV4-1 and J is TRBJ2-7; the match to TRBD2 covers 12 bases. The germline CDR1 and CDR2 sequences are MGHRA and YSYEKL. The V and J ends lost 1 base and 3 bases, in that order; junction bases with no gene match: 10. The CDR3 covers 18 residues. DNA of the CDR3: TGCGCCAGCAGCCAAGTCGAACTAGCGGGAGGTCAAAACTACGAGCAGTACTTC. It specifies CASSQVELAGGQNYEQYF.

V usage is TRBV4-3 and J usage is TRBJ1-1, with 7 bases identical to TRBD1. This CDR3 has 12 residues. The V gene's germline CDR1 is LGHNA and CDR2 YSLEER. V dropped 3 bases and J dropped 11; count of bases not matched to a gene: 6. Here the CDR3 reads CASSHTGEDAFF. The CDR3 region has the DNA TGCGCCAGCAGCCATACAGGGGAGGATGCTTTCTTT.

The chain links TRBV5-5 to TRBJ2-5, with D perhaps matching TRBD2 (5 bases). Germline assignment: CDR1 SGHKS and CDR2 YYEKEE (reference sequence). CDR3 length equals 13 residues. The ends were cut back, 2 bases at V and 4 bases at J, with 9 bases in the middle. CDR3 nucleotides: TGTGCCAGCAGCTTTCCCGCGGGAGAGACCCAGTACTTC. As protein: CASSFPAGETQYF.

This clone showed up just once. This chain connects TRBV6-5 to TRBJ2-2; D call uncertain. Trimming removed 7 bases at V and 1 base at J, with 4 bases between. Germline CDR1 and CDR2: MNHEY and SVGAGI. The CDR3 extends over 12 amino acids. The CDR3 DNA reads as TGTGCCAGCACAGGGAACACCGGGGAGCTGTTTTTT. Translation gives CASTGNTGELFF.

This chain connects TRBV5-4 to TRBJ2-3, with D perhaps TRBD2 (6 bases). V was trimmed by 0 bases and J by 2 bases, leaving 7 bases between them. In germline, CDR1 is SGHNT, CDR2 YYREEE (reference sequence). The CDR3 length is 14 residues. The CDR3 DNA sequence: TGTGCCAGCAGCTTGGCACTAGCCACAGATACGCAGTATTTT. Protein: CASSLALATDTQYF.

This clone was counted a few times. The chain recombines TRBV19 with TRBJ2-2, with TRBD1 identical over 7 bases. The CDR3 spans 15 residues. The germline V gene has CDR1 LNHDA and CDR2 SQIVND (reference sequence). Trimming removed 4 bases from V and 3 bases from J; junction bases left unmatched: 5. CDR3 in amino acids: CASSRGQTYTGELFF. The DNA for the CDR3 is TGTGCCAGTAGTAGGGGACAGACATACACCGGGGAGCTGTTTTTT.

The chain carries TRBV9 and TRBJ2-1; 12 nucleotides line up with TRBD2. The V gene end was trimmed by 4 bases and the J gene end by 8 bases; junction bases not matched to a gene: 7. The CDR3 sequence is 15 residues long. Germline-derived CDR1 and CDR2 are SGDLS and YYNGEE. The CDR3 protein is CASSSSGRALDEQFF. The CDR3, as DNA: TGTGCCAGCAGCTCTAGCGGGAGGGCCCTCGATGAGCAGTTCTTC.

The CDR3 DNA follows: TGCGCCAGCAGCTTTAGCGGGGTCCAAGAGACCCAGTACTTC. This sequence encodes CASSFSGVQETQYF. The chain carries TRBV5-1 and TRBJ2-5; 8 nucleotides line up with TRBD2. V lost 2 bases to trimming and J lost 1 base; unmatched junction nucleotides: 1. The CDR3 is 14 amino acids. CDR1 is SGHRS and CDR2 is YFSETQ in the germline V gene.

The chain employs TRBV5-5 and TRBJ1-6; D not certain. CDR1 and CDR2 (germline): SGHKS, YYEKEE (reference sequence). The CDR3 spans 16 residues. Trimming removed 4 bases at V and 7 bases at J, with 18 bases between. CDR3 nucleotide sequence: TGTGCCAGCAGCCCGGTGGCAGGCCCCAAAAATTCACCCCTCCACTTT. It codes for CASSPVAGPKNSPLHF.

The rearrangement links TRBV7-2 to TRBJ1-2, with D tentatively TRBD1 (6 bases). CDR1 and CDR2 (germline): SGHTA, FQGNSA. The CDR3 covers 12 residues. Trimming shortened V by 5 bases and J by 13 bases, and 17 bases separated the two germline ends. The CDR3 loop reads CASSQSRTDTTF. The DNA for the CDR3 is TGTGCCAGCAGCCAAAGCCGGACAGACACCACCTTC.

The chain is built from TRBV7-9 and TRBJ2-4, with TRBD1 matching over 7 bases. The ends lost 3 bases at V and 9 bases at J; junction bases unmatched: 17. This CDR3 is built from 17 residues. CDR1 is SEHNR and CDR2 is FQNEAQ in the germline V gene (reference sequence). CDR3 amino acids: CASSLDEHLGAGGIQYF. Written as DNA, the CDR3 is TGTGCCAGCAGCTTGGATGAACACCTGGGGGCAGGGGGCATTCAGTACTTC.